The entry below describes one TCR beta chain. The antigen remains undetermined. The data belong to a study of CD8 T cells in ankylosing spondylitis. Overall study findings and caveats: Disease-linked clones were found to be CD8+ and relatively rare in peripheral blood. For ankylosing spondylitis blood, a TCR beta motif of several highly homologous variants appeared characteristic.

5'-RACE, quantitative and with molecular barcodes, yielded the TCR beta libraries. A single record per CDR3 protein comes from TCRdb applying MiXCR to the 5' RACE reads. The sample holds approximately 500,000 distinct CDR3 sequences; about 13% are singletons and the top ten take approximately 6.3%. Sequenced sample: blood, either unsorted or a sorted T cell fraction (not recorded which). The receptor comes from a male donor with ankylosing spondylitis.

This chain's CDR3 is CSAQPPGSTDTQYF. CDR3 in DNA: TGCAGTGCTCAACCCCCCGGTAGCACAGATACGCAGTATTTT. The genes are TRBV20-1 and TRBJ2-3; D is uncertain. V gave up 5 bases and J gave up 0 bases, with 12 bases separating them. This CDR3 has 14 amino acids. CDR1 DFQATT and CDR2 SNEGSKA come from the germline V gene (reference sequence).